The 17 T cell receptor beta chains given below trace back to one sample, sequenced in a study of blood T cell repertoires in COVID-19. Produced via immunoSEQ multiplex PCR; TCRdb's table is partial and in-frame only. Of about 210,000 clones listed, approximately 90% are singletons. Sequencing was carried out using peripheral blood. The receptor set was obtained from a man in his forties with acute or convalescent COVID-19.

This chain uses TRBV5-5 with TRBJ2-7; D is unresolved. CDR1 is SGHKS and CDR2 is YYEKEE in the germline V gene (reference sequence). This CDR3 is 14 amino acids long. V was trimmed by 3 bases and J by 0 bases, leaving 10 bases between them. The CDR3 reads CASSSLHSSYEQYF. The CDR3 region has the DNA TGTGCCAGCAGCTCACTCCATTCCTCCTACGAGCAGTACTTC. Based on the CDR3 plus reference TRBV5-5 and TRBJ2-7, the full variable domain is DAGVTQSPTHLIKTRGQQVTLRCSPISGHKSVSWYQQVLGQGPQFIFQYYEKEERGRGNFPDRFSARQFPNYSSELNVNALLLGDSALYLCASSSLHSSYEQYFGPGTRLTVT.

This clone was counted once. This chain links TRBV5-8 with TRBJ2-1; 10 bases are a match to TRBD2. J gave up 0 bases and V 2 bases, and 5 bases lay outside the gene matches. Looked up from germline, CDR1 is SGHTS and CDR2 is YDEGEE. The CDR3 sequence is 17 residues long. DNA for the CDR3: TGTGCCAGCAGCTTCCTAGCGGGAGCCACCTCCTACAATGAGCAGTTCTTC. Its protein is CASSFLAGATSYNEQFF.

The rearrangement uses TRBV4-3 and TRBJ2-1; TRBD2 matches 7 bases. CDR1 LGHNA and CDR2 YSLEER come from the germline V gene. The CDR3 has 20 amino acids. The V gene end was trimmed by 1 base and the J gene end by 0 bases; junction bases not matched to a gene: 15. This CDR3 is CASSQVGFTLADPSYNEQFF. The CDR3 nucleotides read TGCGCCAGCAGCCAAGTGGGGTTCACCCTAGCGGACCCCTCCTACAATGAGCAGTTCTTC.

The chain joins TRBV28 to TRBJ2-1, with 11 positions matching TRBD2. The length of the CDR3 is 16 residues. From germline, CDR1 is MDHEN and CDR2 SYDVKM. After removal of 6 bases from V and 1 base from J, the junction contained 5 bases not matched to a gene. The CDR3 is CASSYLAGGSYNEQFF. The CDR3 DNA follows: TGTGCCAGCAGCTATCTAGCGGGAGGATCCTACAATGAGCAGTTCTTC.

The genes are TRBV6-4 and TRBJ2-2, with D tentatively TRBD1 (8 bases). The length of the CDR3 is 18 residues. V lost 7 bases to trimming and J lost 3 bases, with 24 bases between them. From germline, CDR1 is MRHNA and CDR2 SNTAGT. The CDR3 here is CASTRDRPTGGYTGELFF. The CDR3 nucleotides are TGTGCCAGCACCCGGGACAGGCCAACGGGAGGTTACACCGGGGAGCTGTTTTTT.

This chain joins TRBV6-5 and TRBJ1-2, with 7 positions matching TRBD1. Looked up from germline, CDR1 is MNHEY and CDR2 is SVGAGI. The CDR3 is 15 residues long. V lost 10 bases, J lost 8 bases, and 19 bases stayed unmatched. The CDR3 nucleotides are TGTGCCATCGGGAGCCCTCCCGGAACAGGGGAGGGCTACACCTTC. Translating it yields CAIGSPPGTGEGYTF.

This clone was seen only once. This chain connects TRBV27 to TRBJ2-3; tentative D call: TRBD1 (6 bases). This CDR3 is 15 amino acids long. Between the trimmed V and J ends, which lost 2 bases and 2 bases, there was a span of 11 bases. Germline loops: CDR1 MNHEY, CDR2 SMNVEV (reference sequence). CDR3 bases: TGTGCCAGCAGTTTAACAGGGATTTTCACAGATACGCAGTATTTT. It encodes CASSLTGIFTDTQYF.

The V gene is TRBV5-1, the J gene TRBJ2-7, with D possibly matching TRBD1 (5 bases). CDR1 SGHRS and CDR2 YFSETQ come from the germline V gene. With 3 bases removed from V and 4 bases from J, the gap between germline ends came to 14 bases. The CDR3 has 14 amino acids. CDR3 residues: CASSWTSTAYEQYF. CDR3 DNA: TGCGCCAGCAGCTGGACCTCGACAGCATACGAGCAGTACTTC.

The gene calls are TRBV7-2 and TRBJ2-2; 7 nucleotides align to TRBD2. The CDR3 consists of 15 residues. Trimming took 3 bases from V and 7 from J; bases not matched to a gene: 8. Germline loops: CDR1 SGHTA, CDR2 FQGNSA. In DNA, the CDR3 is TGTGCCAGCAGCTTGGGCGGGAGTAGGGACGGGGAGCTGTTTTTT. Amino acids: CASSLGGSRDGELFF.

CDR3 bases: TGTGCCAGCAGGGAACGGGGTAGAAGTTTGTTTGACACTGAAGCTTTCTTT. Residues: CASRERGRSLFDTEAFF. The chain uses TRBV6-1 and TRBJ1-1; D ambiguous. The CDR3 extends over 17 amino acids. Germline loops: CDR1 MNHNS, CDR2 SASEGT. The V and J ends lost 6 bases and 3 bases respectively, with 23 bases between them.

This chain links TRBV7-9 with TRBJ1-6; 7 positions agree with TRBD1. Germline V gene data show CDR1 as SEHNR and CDR2 as FQNEAQ (reference sequence). The CDR3 covers 13 residues. Trimming cost V 6 bases and J 8 bases; bases outside gene matches: 4. The chain's CDR3 is CASRRGQDSPLHF. The DNA of the CDR3 is TGTGCCAGCAGAAGGGGGCAAGATTCACCCCTCCACTTT.

V is TRBV18 and J is TRBJ1-2, with unresolved D. This CDR3 has 15 residues. V shed 6 bases and J shed 0 bases, with 14 bases lying between them. CDR1 is KGHSH, CDR2 LQKENI, per germline. The CDR3 protein is CASSLGPGANYGYTF. CDR3 bases: TGTGCCAGCTCGCTCGGGCCGGGAGCTAACTATGGCTACACCTTC.

This clone was seen only once. The V and J genes are TRBV7-2 and TRBJ2-2, with 8 bases fitting TRBD2. Trimming cost V 1 base and J 3 bases; bases outside gene matches: 4. The germline V gene has CDR1 SGHTA and CDR2 FQGNSA. The CDR3 totals 16 residues. The CDR3 DNA reads TGTGCCAGCAGCTTAGGTCCGGGGGGGTACACCGGGGAGCTGTTTTTT. Translating gives CASSLGPGGYTGELFF.

This clone was recorded only once. The chain joins TRBV25-1 to TRBJ1-5; tentative D call: TRBD1 (6 bases). Germline V lookup: CDR1 MGHDK, CDR2 SYGVNS. Trimming removed 5 bases at V and 1 base at J, with 9 bases between. This CDR3 has 14 amino acids. CDR3 loop: CASSRQGSNQPQHF. CDR3 nucleotides: TGTGCCAGCAGTAGGCAGGGGAGCAATCAGCCCCAGCATTTT.

The chain joins TRBV4-1 to TRBJ2-7; no reliable D call. The V gene's germline CDR1 is MGHRA and CDR2 YSYEKL. This CDR3 is built from 14 residues. V dropped 1 base and J dropped 0 bases, with 7 bases sitting between them. The chain's CDR3 is CASSQVRSSYEQYF. CDR3 bases: TGCGCCAGCAGCCAAGTACGTAGCTCCTACGAGCAGTACTTC.

CDR3 residues: CASRQTQLAVRGDTQYF. CDR3 in DNA: TGTGCCAGCAGGCAAACACAACTAGCGGTCCGGGGAGATACGCAGTATTTT. This chain uses TRBV7-9 with TRBJ2-3, with 8 bases that match TRBD2. Trimming at V came to 6 bases and at J to 5 bases, leaving 16 bases not matched to a gene. In germline, CDR1 is SEHNR, CDR2 FQNEAQ (reference sequence). This CDR3 spans 17 amino acids.

This chain uses TRBV19 with TRBJ1-1, with D possibly TRBD1 on 5 matching bases. Trimming cost V 5 bases and J 3 bases, with 19 bases left between them. The CDR3 length is 16 residues. Germline values: CDR1 LNHDA, CDR2 SQIVND (reference sequence). The CDR3 is CASSVKEGRLHTEAFF. The CDR3 DNA reads as TGTGCCAGTAGTGTGAAGGAGGGGCGGTTGCACACTGAAGCTTTCTTT.